The 4 T cell receptor beta chains below all came from one sample that was sequenced in a study of shared clonotypes between healthy human individuals. Method: immunoSEQ multiplex PCR; TCRdb's copy keeps in-frame clones and lacks some. The table has around 700,000 clones, around 78% seen once. The sample comprised memory CD4+ T cells sorted from blood. Specified subset: CD45RA-negative fraction. These receptors came from a woman aged 25 to 45 in good health.

The V and J genes are TRBV7-9 and TRBJ2-3; D gene uncertain. The length of the CDR3 is 12 residues. CDR1 is SEHNR and CDR2 is FQNEAQ in the germline V gene (reference sequence). V lost 4 bases to trimming and J lost 2 bases, with 4 bases between them. CDR3 in amino acids: CASSYTTDTQYF. The CDR3 nucleotides read TGTGCCAGCAGCTACACCACAGATACGCAGTATTTT.

The chain carries TRBV5-5 and TRBJ2-3, with 10 bases lining up with TRBD1. The V segment lost 5 bases and the J segment 3 bases; nucleotides outside the gene matches: 9. Germline CDR1 and CDR2: SGHKS and YYEKEE (reference sequence). The CDR3 is 16 residues long. CDR3 coding DNA: TGTGCCAGCAGAACAAAGCGGGGACAGGGGACAGATACGCAGTATTTT. Residues: CASRTKRGQGTDTQYF.

This rearrangement joins TRBV7-2 to TRBJ1-4; TRBD1 matches 10 bases. Germline CDR1 SGHTA, CDR2 FQGNSA. The CDR3 is 14 amino acids. The V and J ends lost 4 bases and 8 bases, in that order; junction bases with no gene match: 4. CDR3 DNA sequence: TGTGCCAGCAGCTCGGGACAGGGGCTGGAAAAACTGTTTTTT. Protein product: CASSSGQGLEKLFF.

The chain carries TRBV21-1 and TRBJ2-5; the table names TRBD2, a call not compared with the DNA. TRBV21-1 is tagged as a pseudogene. There are 16 residues in the CDR3. The CDR3: CASSKKLAGDQETQYF. The CDR3 DNA follows: TGTGCCAGCAGCAAAAAGCTAGCGGGAGACCAAGAGACCCAGTACTTC.